This T cell receptor (beta chain) was obtained from a study of blood T cells in healthy people across ages. Combining a sample-barcoded 5' primer with a J-beta primer mix, a second PCR ran for roughly 7 to 12 cycles. One entry per CDR3 protein, called by TCRdb with MiXCR from the 5' RACE reads. The sample records hundreds of thousands of distinct CDR3 sequences, 20% to 25% being singletons. This clonotype was counted only a few times. V trimming: 5 bases; J trimming: 3 bases; junction bases outside the gene matches: 19. Germline V CDR1 and CDR2: DFQATT, SNEGSKA (reference sequence). The CDR3 has 18 amino acids. This sample was shared with a second study, whose subject was T cells of mothers and their children. From that study: The data showed no persistent microchimeric T cell clones.

The chain links TRBV20-1 to TRBJ2-1; 7 bases line up with TRBD2. This receptor was identified in a boy aged 10-17 years in good health. The sample was blood. The CDR3 here is CSAQPQLTRLAGYNEQFF. For the CDR3, the DNA is TGCAGTGCTCAACCGCAACTGACCCGACTAGCAGGCTACAATGAGCAGTTCTTC.